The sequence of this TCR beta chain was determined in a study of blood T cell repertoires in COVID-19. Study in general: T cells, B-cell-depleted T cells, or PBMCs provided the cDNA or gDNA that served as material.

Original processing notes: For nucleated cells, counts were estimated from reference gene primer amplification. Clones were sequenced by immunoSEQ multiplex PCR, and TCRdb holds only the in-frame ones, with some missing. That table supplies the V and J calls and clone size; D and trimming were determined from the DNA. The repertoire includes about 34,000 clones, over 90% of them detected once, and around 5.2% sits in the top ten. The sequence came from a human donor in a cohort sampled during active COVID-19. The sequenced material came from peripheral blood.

The DNA of the CDR3 is TGTGCCAGCAGACGAACAGGGGTGCTTACAGATACGCAGTATTTT. It yields the protein CASRRTGVLTDTQYF. The rearrangement uses TRBV7-2 and TRBJ2-3; the match to TRBD1 covers 7 bases. Germline V gene sequence: CDR1 SGHTA, CDR2 FQGNSA. This CDR3 has 15 residues. V shed 6 bases, J shed 3 bases, and the junction held 9 bases outside the gene matches. Drawing the rest from reference TRBV7-2 and TRBJ2-3, the complete variable domain is GAGVSQSPSNKVTEKGKDVELRCDPISGHTALYWYRQSLGQGLEFLIYFQGNSAPDKSGLPSDRFSAERTGGSVSTLTIQRTQQEDSAVYLCASRRTGVLTDTQYFGPGTRLTVL.